These 18 T cell receptor beta chains were all obtained from the same sample, sequenced in a study of CD8 T cells in ankylosing spondylitis. Overall study findings and caveats: Ankylosing spondylitis blood appeared to carry a characteristic TCR beta motif of roughly eight highly homologous variants.

TCRdb re-called the 5' RACE reads with MiXCR, one entry per CDR3 protein. The repertoire holds 200,000 to 250,000 distinct CDR3 sequences, with just under 7.5% as singletons. Their specific antigens are unknown. Material for sequencing was blood, either unsorted or a sorted T cell fraction (not recorded which). These receptors were obtained from a male donor with ankylosing spondylitis.

This clonotype was recorded many times. The rearrangement joins TRBV5-1 to TRBJ2-5; 7 bases agree with TRBD1. The CDR3 covers 14 residues. From germline, CDR1 is SGHRS and CDR2 YFSETQ. Trimming took 5 bases from V and 2 from J; bases not matched to a gene: 6. The CDR3 nucleotides are TGCGCCAGCAGTCGACCGACAGGGCAAGAGACCCAGTACTTC. As protein: CASSRPTGQETQYF.

This clonotype occurred many times. The chain carries TRBV6-2 or TRBV6-3 and TRBJ1-6; TRBD1 matches 9 bases. The CDR3 is 14 amino acids. With V trimmed by 2 bases and J by 9 bases, 2 bases remained unmatched. The V gene's germline CDR1 is MNHEY and CDR2 SVGEGT. The DNA of the CDR3 is TGTGCCAGCAGTTACGGGACAGGGACTTCACCCCTCCACTTT. Its protein is CASSYGTGTSPLHF.

In its sample, this clonotype was seen many times. The chain has TRBV5-1 and TRBJ2-1; possibly TRBD1 for D (5 bases). Germline V gene lookup returns CDR1 SGHRS and CDR2 YFSETQ. The CDR3 runs to 17 residues. The ends were cut back, 7 bases at V and 4 bases at J, with 24 bases in the middle. CDR3 nucleotides: TGCGCCAGCGCCCTTGGGGTAACTCAGGGCCTTTACAATGAGCAGTTCTTC. It yields the protein CASALGVTQGLYNEQFF.

The table lists this clonotype with many counts. This chain connects TRBV27 to TRBJ1-1; no clear D. This CDR3 is 15 amino acids long. Per the germline V gene, CDR1 is MNHEY and CDR2 is SMNVEV (reference sequence). Trimming pared 6 bases from V and 0 bases from J, leaving 14 bases between. The CDR3 DNA follows: TGTGCCAGCAGGATATGGCGCGGCTTGAACACTGAAGCTTTCTTT. Translating gives CASRIWRGLNTEAFF.

In this sample, this clonotype turned up a few times. This chain links TRBV4-3 with TRBJ1-1, with D uncertain. The CDR3 runs 15 residues. CDR1 and CDR2 from the germline V gene are LGHNA and YSLEER. The V and J ends lost 1 base and 1 base respectively, with 10 bases between them. CDR3 in amino acids: CASSQVVAANTEAFF. As DNA, the CDR3 is TGCGCCAGCAGCCAAGTTGTGGCAGCGAACACTGAAGCTTTCTTT.

This clonotype showed up many times. The chain links TRBV29-1 to TRBJ2-1; TRBD2 matches 11 bases. Germline trimming cut 0 bases from V and 4 bases from J; bases unmatched to any gene: 8. Per the germline V gene, CDR1 is SQVTM and CDR2 is ANQGSEA. The length of the CDR3 is 17 residues. This CDR3 is CSVEDPGTSGVYNEQFF. The CDR3 DNA sequence: TGCAGCGTTGAAGATCCCGGGACTAGCGGAGTATACAATGAGCAGTTCTTC.

The J gene is TRBJ2-7, the V gene TRBV20-1; TRBD2 agrees at 7 bases. The CDR3 has 16 amino acids. The V and J ends lost 6 bases and 4 bases, in that order; junction bases with no gene match: 18. From germline, CDR1 is DFQATT and CDR2 SNEGSKA (reference sequence). CDR3 DNA: TGCAGTGCCCTCACCTTCAGCGGGACGCTACCTTACGAGCAGTACTTC. Amino acids: CSALTFSGTLPYEQYF.

This clonotype was recorded at least ten times. The chain uses TRBV24-1 and TRBJ2-2; D uncertain. This CDR3 comprises 12 residues. Germline V gives CDR1 KGHDR, CDR2 SFDVKD. V gave up 6 bases and J gave up 4 bases, with 5 bases separating them. CDR3 region: CATSSGTGELFF. CDR3 sequence (DNA): TGTGCCACCAGTTCGGGCACCGGGGAGCTGTTTTTT.

This rearrangement joins TRBV5-1 to TRBJ1-6, with TRBD1 as a possible D gene (5 bases). CDR1 and CDR2 from the germline V gene are SGHRS and YFSETQ. Trimming removed 2 bases from V and 13 bases from J, with 13 bases in between. The CDR3 length is 13 residues. The CDR3 sequence: CASSFGSGGPLHF. CDR3 in DNA: TGCGCCAGCAGCTTTGGGTCCGGGGGGCCCCTCCACTTT.

This clonotype showed up many times. The chain is built from TRBV6-2 or TRBV6-3 and TRBJ2-2; possibly TRBD2 for D (5 bases). The V gene lost 4 bases and the J gene lost 6 bases, with 12 bases spanning the gap. The CDR3 is 14 amino acids. Germline-derived CDR1 and CDR2 are MNHEY and SVGEGT. The CDR3 DNA reads as TGTGCCAGCAGTTTAGTCTACGGGGCCGGGGAGCTGTTTTTT. This codes for CASSLVYGAGELFF.

The table lists this clonotype with many counts. V usage is TRBV6-2 or TRBV6-3 and J usage is TRBJ2-7; TRBD2 is a possible D gene (6 bases). The V gene's germline CDR1 is MNHEY and CDR2 SVGEGT. The CDR3 length is 16 residues. With 8 bases removed from V and 7 bases from J, the gap between germline ends came to 27 bases. The CDR3 region is CASRTYWGVSPEEQYF. Here the CDR3 DNA reads TGTGCCAGCCGAACTTATTGGGGGGTTAGTCCGGAAGAGCAGTACTTC.

This clonotype occurred many times. This rearrangement joins TRBV27 to TRBJ2-1; D unclear. V lost 8 bases to trimming and J lost 10 bases, with 21 bases between them. CDR1 MNHEY and CDR2 SMNVEV come from the germline V gene (reference sequence). This CDR3 has 14 amino acids. This CDR3 reads CASFHRLTLEEQFF. CDR3 in DNA: TGTGCCAGCTTCCATCGGCTCACGTTGGAGGAGCAGTTCTTC.

This clonotype was counted many times. The V gene is TRBV7-9, the J gene TRBJ2-1, with 8 bases that match TRBD1. The length of the CDR3 is 15 residues. J gave up 8 bases and V 4 bases, and 10 bases lay outside the gene matches. Germline V gene data show CDR1 as SEHNR and CDR2 as FQNEAQ (reference sequence). CDR3 amino acids: CASSSRQGTGHEQFF. CDR3 in DNA: TGTGCCAGCAGCTCCCGACAGGGGACGGGGCATGAGCAGTTCTTC. Drawing the rest from reference TRBV7-9 and TRBJ2-1, the complete variable domain is DTGVSQNPRHKITKRGQNVTFRCDPISEHNRLYWYRQTLGQGPEFLTYFQNEAQLEKSRLLSDRFSAERPKGSFSTLEIQRTEQGDSAMYLCASSSRQGTGHEQFFGPGTRLTVL.

In its sample, this clonotype was seen many times. The V call is TRBV9, the J call TRBJ2-2; D not resolved. CDR1 is SGDLS, CDR2 YYNGEE, per germline. With 2 bases removed from V and 4 bases from J, the gap between germline ends came to 18 bases. The CDR3 loop spans 17 amino acids. The CDR3 reads CASSVERAGPVTGELFF. The CDR3 DNA reads as TGTGCCAGCAGCGTCGAACGAGCAGGTCCAGTCACCGGGGAGCTGTTTTTT.

This clonotype was counted a few times. The rearrangement joins TRBV7-9 to TRBJ2-5; D gene unclear. Per the germline V gene, CDR1 is SEHNR and CDR2 is FQNEAQ (reference sequence). The CDR3 spans 14 residues. V lost 1 base and J 1 base, leaving 7 bases between the germline ends. CDR3 amino acids: CASSLGLVQETQYF. The CDR3 bases are TGTGCCAGCAGCTTAGGCCTCGTCCAAGAGACCCAGTACTTC.

At least ten counts were recorded for this clonotype. The chain employs TRBV28 and TRBJ2-1; 11 bases match TRBD2. V shed 5 bases, J shed 5 bases, and the junction held 5 bases outside the gene matches. The CDR3 sequence is 15 residues long. Germline loops: CDR1 MDHEN, CDR2 SYDVKM. As DNA, the CDR3 is TGTGCCAGCAGTGAAAGACTAGCGGGAAACAATGAGCAGTTCTTC. Translation gives CASSERLAGNNEQFF.

Many counts were recorded for this clonotype. The genes are TRBV6-1 and TRBJ2-1, with D possibly being TRBD2 (6 bases). Germline V lookup: CDR1 MNHNS, CDR2 SASEGT. V was pared by 6 bases and J by 0 bases, with 12 bases between. There are 15 residues in the CDR3. Here the CDR3 DNA reads TGTGCCAGCAGCCTCACTAGCCCCTCCTACAATGAGCAGTTCTTC. This sequence encodes CASSLTSPSYNEQFF.

This clonotype came up a few times. The chain joins TRBV24-1 to TRBJ2-1; TRBD1 aligns across 8 bases. The germline gives CDR1 KGHDR, CDR2 SFDVKD. With 2 bases clipped from V and 6 bases from J, the junction kept 14 bases outside the gene matches. This CDR3 has 18 residues. The CDR3 sequence is CATSDSTGVTSYFNEQFF. The CDR3 region has the DNA TGTGCCACCAGTGATTCGACAGGGGTAACCTCCTACTTCAATGAGCAGTTCTTC.